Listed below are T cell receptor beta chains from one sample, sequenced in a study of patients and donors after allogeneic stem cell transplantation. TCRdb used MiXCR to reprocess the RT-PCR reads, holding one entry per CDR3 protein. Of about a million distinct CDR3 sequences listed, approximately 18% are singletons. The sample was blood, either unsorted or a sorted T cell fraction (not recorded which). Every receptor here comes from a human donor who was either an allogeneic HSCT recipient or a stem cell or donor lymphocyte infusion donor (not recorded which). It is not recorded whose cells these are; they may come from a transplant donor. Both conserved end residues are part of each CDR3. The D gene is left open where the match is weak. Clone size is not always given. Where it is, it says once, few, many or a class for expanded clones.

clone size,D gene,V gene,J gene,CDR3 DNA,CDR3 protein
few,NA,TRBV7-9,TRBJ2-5,TGTGCCAGCAGCTTCTCCGTATACCAAGAGACCCAGTACTTC,CASSFSVYQETQYF
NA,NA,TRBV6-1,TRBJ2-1,TGTGCCGCGGGACTCACGACCTACAATGAGCAGTTCTTC,CAAGLTTYNEQFF
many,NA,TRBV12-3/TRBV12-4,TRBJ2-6,TGTGCCAGCAGCTTCTCTGGGGCCAACGTCCTGACTTTC,CASSFSGANVLTF
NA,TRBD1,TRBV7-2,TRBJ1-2,TGTGCCAGCAGCTGGGCGGACAGGAGTGGTAGTGGCTACACCTTC,CASSWADRSGSGYTF
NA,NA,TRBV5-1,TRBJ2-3,TGCGCCAGCAGCTTGGGGAGGGCGCGCACAGATACGCAGTATTTT,CASSLGRARTDTQYF
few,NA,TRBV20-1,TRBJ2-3,TGCAGTGCTAGCGGGGTAGATGGCACAGATACGCAGTATTTT,CSASGVDGTDTQYF
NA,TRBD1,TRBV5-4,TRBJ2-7,TGTGCCAGCAGCACCCCGGGACAGGGTAACCACGAGCAGTACTTC,CASSTPGQGNHEQYF
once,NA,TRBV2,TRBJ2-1,TGTGCCAGCAGGGGGACTACCAGGGGGACCTACAATGAGCAGTTCTTC,CASRGTTRGTYNEQFF
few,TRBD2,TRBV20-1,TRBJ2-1,TGCAGTGCCCGGACTAGCGGGAGTGTCGATGAGCAGTTCTTC,CSARTSGSVDEQFF
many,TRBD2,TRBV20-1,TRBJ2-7,TGCAGTACCTGGGACTATACCTACGAGCAGTACTTC,CSTWDYTYEQYF
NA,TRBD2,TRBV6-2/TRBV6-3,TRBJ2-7,TGTGCCAGCAGTTCGACTAGCGGGGGTCCCTACGAGCAGTACTTC,CASSSTSGGPYEQYF
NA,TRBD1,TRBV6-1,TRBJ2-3,TGTGCCAGCAGACCCGGGACAGCTAGCACAGATACGCAGTATTTT,CASRPGTASTDTQYF
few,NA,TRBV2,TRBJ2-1,TGTGCCAGCATGCCGTTGAGACCGGACCTCGCTGAGCAGTTCTTC,CASMPLRPDLAEQFF
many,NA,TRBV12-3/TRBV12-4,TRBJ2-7,TGTGCCAGCAGGCCCTCCGATCCAGGGCTGTACGAGCAGTACTTC,CASRPSDPGLYEQYF
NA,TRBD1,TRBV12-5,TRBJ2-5,TGTGCTAGTGACGCAAGAGGGGGCGCGGAGACCCAGTACTTC,CASDARGGAETQYF
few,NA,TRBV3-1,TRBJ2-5,TGTGCCAGCAGCCAACGGCTCCTCAACCTCCAAGAGACCCAGTACTTC,CASSQRLLNLQETQYF
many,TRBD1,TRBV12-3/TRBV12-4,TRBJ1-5,TGTGCCAGCAGTCGGACAGGGGAAAGTCCCCAGCATTTT,CASSRTGESPQHF
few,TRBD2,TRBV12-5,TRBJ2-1,TGTGCTAGTGGTCCCGGACTAGCGCCTTCGGATGAGCAGTTCTTC,CASGPGLAPSDEQFF
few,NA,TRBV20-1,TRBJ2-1,TGCAGTGCTAGTGCTGCGGGCAATGAGCAGTTCTTC,CSASAAGNEQFF
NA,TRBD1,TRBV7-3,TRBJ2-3,TGTGCCAGCAGCTTCCTTTACAGGGGGCGAAGCACAGATACGCAGTATTTT,CASSFLYRGRSTDTQYF
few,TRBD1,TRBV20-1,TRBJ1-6,TGCAGTGCTAGAGAAAGACAGGGTACCTCCTATAATTCACCCCTCCACTTT,CSARERQGTSYNSPLHF
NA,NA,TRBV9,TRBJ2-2,TGTGCCAGCAGCGTAGTGGGACCCGGGGAGCTGTTTTTT,CASSVVGPGELFF
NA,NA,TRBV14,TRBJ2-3,TGTGCCAGCAGCCAAGAGTGGGTCGTCAAAGATACGCAGTATTTT,CASSQEWVVKDTQYF
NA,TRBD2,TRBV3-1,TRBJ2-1,TGTGCCAGCAGCCAACCAGGCATGGGACTAGCGGGATTAGGAGAGCAGTTCTTC,CASSQPGMGLAGLGEQFF
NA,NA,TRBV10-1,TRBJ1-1,TGCGCCAGCAGTGACACCTGTTCCCGAACAGGAGCGAAAGGCACTGAAGCTTTCTTT,CASSDTCSRTGAKGTEAFF
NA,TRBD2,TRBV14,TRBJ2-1,TGTGCCAGCAGCCAAGGTTCCCGCGGGAGCTCCTACAATGAGCAGTTCTTC,CASSQGSRGSSYNEQFF
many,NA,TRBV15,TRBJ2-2,TGTGCCACCAGCAGAGATCTCCGGTTTAAACAGGGAGGCGGGGAGCTGTTTTTT,CATSRDLRFKQGGGELFF
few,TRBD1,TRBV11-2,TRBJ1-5,TGTGCCAGCAGCTTAGGAATACAGGGGAGCAATCAGCCCCAGCATTTT,CASSLGIQGSNQPQHF
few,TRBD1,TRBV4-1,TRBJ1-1,TGCGCCAGCAGCCCAGTCGGACAGGGGGCGGCTGAAGCTTTCTTT,CASSPVGQGAAEAFF
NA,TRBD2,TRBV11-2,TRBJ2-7,TGTGCCAGCAGCTTAGATCTTGGGGCGGGGGTACCCTACGAGCAGTACTTC,CASSLDLGAGVPYEQYF
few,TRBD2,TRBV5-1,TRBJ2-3,TGCGCCAGCGAGGGGCCCAAAGCGGGACCCAAGTATTTT,CASEGPKAGPKYF
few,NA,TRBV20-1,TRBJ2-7,TGCAGTGCTAGAGATGGAACTAGTCCTGCCTACGAGCAGTACTTC,CSARDGTSPAYEQYF
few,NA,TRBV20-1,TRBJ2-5,TGCAGTGCTCCCGACGGGACTCTCCAAGAGACCCAGTACTTC,CSAPDGTLQETQYF
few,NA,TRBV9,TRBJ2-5,TGTGCCAGCAGCGTAGCTAACAGGGAAGAGACCCAGTACTTC,CASSVANREETQYF
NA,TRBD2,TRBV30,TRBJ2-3,TGTGCCTGGACGAGCGGGAGTGGGACAGATACGCAGTATTTT,CAWTSGSGTDTQYF
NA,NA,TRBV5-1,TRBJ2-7,TGCGCCAGCACCCCGGATCAACCCTACGAGCAGTACTTC,CASTPDQPYEQYF
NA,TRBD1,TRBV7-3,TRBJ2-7,TGTGCCAGCAGCTTAACCCCGGACAGGATTCTCGGGCAGTACTTC,CASSLTPDRILGQYF
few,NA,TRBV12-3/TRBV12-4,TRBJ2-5,TGTGCCAGCAGCCGGGACCCCGGGACCCAGTACTTC,CASSRDPGTQYF
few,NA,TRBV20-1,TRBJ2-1,TGCAGTGCTAGCTCAACAGGGTCGGTGTCTTACAATGAGCAGTTCTTC,CSASSTGSVSYNEQFF
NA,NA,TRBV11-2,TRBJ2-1,TGTGCCAGCAGCTCCGGGAAGAGCTCCTACAATGAGCAGTTCTTC,CASSSGKSSYNEQFF
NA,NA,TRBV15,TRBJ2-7,TGTGCCACCAGCAGAGACCGGCAGGCTCCCTACGAGCAGTACTTC,CATSRDRQAPYEQYF
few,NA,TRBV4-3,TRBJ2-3,TGCGCCAGCAGCCAAGGAATAGACACAGATACGCAGTATTTT,CASSQGIDTDTQYF
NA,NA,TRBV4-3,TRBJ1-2,TGCGCCAGCAGCCACAAACAGGGCTATGGCTACACCTTC,CASSHKQGYGYTF
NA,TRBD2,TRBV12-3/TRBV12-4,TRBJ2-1,TGTGCCAGTTCCGGGACTAGCTACTACAATGAGCAGTTCTTC,CASSGTSYYNEQFF
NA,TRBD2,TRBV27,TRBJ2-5,TGTGCCAGCAGTTTTAAGACGGGGGGGCCGCGAGAGACCCAGTACTTC,CASSFKTGGPRETQYF
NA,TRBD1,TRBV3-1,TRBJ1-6,TGTGCCAGCAGCCGAGGGGGCGGGAGAAGAGATTCACCCCTCCACTTT,CASSRGGGRRDSPLHF
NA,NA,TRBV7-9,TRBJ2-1,TGTGCCAGCAGCTTCGGGGGCAGAGGAATGAATGAGCAGTTCTTC,CASSFGGRGMNEQFF
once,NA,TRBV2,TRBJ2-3,TGTGCCAGCAGTGATTCCCTTCAAGATACGCAGTATTTT,CASSDSLQDTQYF
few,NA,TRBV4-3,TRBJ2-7,TGCGCCAGCAGCGACCTAAGGAGCTCCTACGAGCAGTACTTC,CASSDLRSSYEQYF
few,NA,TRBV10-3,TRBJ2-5,TGTGCCATGGTCAGGGGGACCCAGTACTTC,CAMVRGTQYF
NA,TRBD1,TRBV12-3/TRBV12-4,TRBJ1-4,TGTGCCAGCAGTTTGGGGACAGGACGCTTTGAAAAACTGTTTTTT,CASSLGTGRFEKLFF
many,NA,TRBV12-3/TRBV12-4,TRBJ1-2,TGTGCCAGCAGCACCCTCGGGGGCTCTGGCTACACCTTC,CASSTLGGSGYTF
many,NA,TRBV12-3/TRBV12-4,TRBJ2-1,TGTGCCAGCAGGGCAAGCGATGAGCAGTTCTTC,CASRASDEQFF
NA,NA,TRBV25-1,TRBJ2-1,TGTGCCAGCAGTGAATATAGGGTCCCTGAGCAGTTCTTC,CASSEYRVPEQFF
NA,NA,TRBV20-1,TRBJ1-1,TGCAGTGCTAGGCCCGGCTCCCGGGGGAACACTGAAGCTTTCTTT,CSARPGSRGNTEAFF
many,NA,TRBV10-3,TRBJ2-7,TGTGCCATCAGTAAGGACACTCTCTACGAGCAGTACTTC,CAISKDTLYEQYF
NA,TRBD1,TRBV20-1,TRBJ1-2,TGCAGTGCTGGTACAGGGGGCGCCTATGGCTACACCTTC,CSAGTGGAYGYTF
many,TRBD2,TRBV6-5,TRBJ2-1,TGTGCCAGCAGTTACTCGGCGCTAGCGGGAGTCAATGAGCAGTTCTTC,CASSYSALAGVNEQFF